This T cell receptor beta chain is drawn from a study of Ad26.COV2.S vaccination and SARS-CoV-2 variants. As regards this clone: Antigen specificity is unknown.

The assay was immunoSEQ multiplex PCR, and TCRdb's table has in-frame clones only and misses some. The sample yields fewer than 150,000 clones, 86% seen once. Whole-study findings and limits: Breadth and depth estimates from TCRs may understate total T cell responses.

V dropped 5 bases and J dropped 4 bases, with 11 bases sitting between them. The CDR3 is 13 amino acids. Germline CDR1 MNHEY, CDR2 SVGEGT. The TCR originated in a human donor who had recovered from COVID-19. Sequenced here: peripheral blood, sampled after recovery from COVID-19. The chain combines TRBV6-2 or TRBV6-3 with TRBJ1-1, with D perhaps TRBD1 (5 bases). The DNA for the CDR3 is TGTGCCAGCAGTCTCGGGGGATCCACTGAAGCTTTCTTT. Its translation is CASSLGGSTEAFF.